This TCR beta chain was recovered during a study of tumor-infiltrating lymphocytes in primary liver carcinoma. Researchers generated TCR beta cDNA from around 510 ng of total RNA, relying on a constant-region primer. Slightly modified ARM-PCR, run as three nested multiplex PCR rounds, produced the TCR beta libraries. A C-beta reverse primer and TRBV1-TRBV30 forward primers served in each of the first two PCR rounds, at ten to eleven cycles apiece. Using its own MiXCR run on the multiplex PCR reads, TCRdb lists one record per CDR3 protein. The table shows approximately 330,000 distinct CDR3 sequences, with almost 65% occurring only once. General study points: Unsorted bulk processing meant the study did not compare CD4+ and CD8+ repertoires. Tumors had a significantly higher top-250-clone fraction than blood (p = 0.039).

About this clonotype: Its antigen is currently unknown.

Germline V gene lookup returns CDR1 MNHNS and CDR2 SASEGT. V lost 8 bases, J lost 8 bases, and 21 bases lay in between. CDR3 length: 14 residues. Blood RNA was derived from unsorted whole blood, and germline DNA was extracted too. These patients lived with chronic HBV infection and had never been treated. They drew about 4.4 milliliters of peripheral blood before surgery. V usage is TRBV6-1 and J usage is TRBJ1-2; perhaps TRBD1 as D (5 bases). The receptor was isolated from a man aged 35 to 55 with primary liver carcinoma and hepatitis B virus infection. The sequencing input was peripheral blood. The DNA of the CDR3 is TGTGCCAGCGGAGTCAAGGGGTTGGGTAGGGGCTACACCTTC. The encoded protein is CASGVKGLGRGYTF.